These 27 T cell receptor beta chains came from one sample sequenced in a study of shared clonotypes between healthy human individuals. Naive CD8 cells lacked CD45RO, underwent positive selection for CCR7 and left out terminally differentiated effector memory CD45RA+ cells. Repertoires were generated with immunoSEQ multiplex PCR, while TCRdb's copy carries only in-frame clones and drops some. The sample lists about 680,000 clones, about 91% occurring once. Sequenced input: naive CD8+ T cells sorted from blood. The receptors here all came from a man aged 25 to 40 in good health.

V usage is TRBV27 and J usage is TRBJ2-7; D remains unclear. V gave up 6 bases and J gave up 0 bases, with 12 bases separating them. The CDR3 sequence is 14 residues long. The germline V gene has CDR1 MNHEY and CDR2 SMNVEV (reference sequence). This chain's CDR3 is CASRLDPSSYEQYF. The CDR3 region has the DNA TGTGCCAGCAGACTCGACCCCAGCTCCTACGAGCAGTACTTC.

This chain uses TRBV29-1 with TRBJ2-1; D is unclear. Germline V gene data show CDR1 as SQVTM and CDR2 as ANQGSEA. Trimming took off 3 bases at V and 4 bases at J, with 10 bases between the two ends. The CDR3 loop spans 13 amino acids. CDR3 sequence: CSVDPVDYNEQFF. The DNA of the CDR3 is TGCAGCGTTGACCCGGTGGATTACAATGAGCAGTTCTTC.

This clone has a single count. J is TRBJ1-5 and V is TRBV4-3; D unresolved. Trimming took 0 bases from V and 4 from J, leaving 7 bases between them. Germline V gene sequence: CDR1 LGHNA, CDR2 YSLEER. The CDR3 is made up of 14 amino acids. In nucleotides, the CDR3 is TGCGCCAGCAGCCAAGAACGACTTAATCAGCCCCAGCATTTT. Protein sequence: CASSQERLNQPQHF.

The chain is built from TRBV18 and TRBJ2-5, with 11 nucleotides matching TRBD2. This CDR3 comprises 15 residues. After removal of 5 bases from V and 5 bases from J, the junction contained 7 bases not matched to a gene. The germline CDR1 and CDR2 sequences are KGHSH and LQKENI. This CDR3 reads CASSSTSGSLETQYF. CDR3 DNA: TGTGCCAGCTCATCCACTAGCGGGAGTTTGGAGACCCAGTACTTC.

The chain has TRBV6-1 and TRBJ2-7, with TRBD1 matching over 8 bases. V lost 4 bases, J lost 3 bases, and 11 bases stayed unmatched. CDR1 and CDR2 (germline): MNHNS, SASEGT. The CDR3 covers 16 residues. CDR3 region: CASSVLGAGTGYEQYF. For the CDR3, the DNA is TGTGCCAGCAGTGTACTCGGGGCGGGGACAGGCTACGAGCAGTACTTC.

The V call is TRBV9, the J call TRBJ2-1, with D perhaps matching TRBD2 (5 bases). CDR1 is SGDLS and CDR2 is YYNGEE in the germline V gene. The CDR3 contains 14 residues. Deletions cut 0 bases from V and 10 bases from J, with 14 bases between. The CDR3 nucleotides are TGTGCCAGCAGCGTAGGGACTTCTCCCCTAGAGCAGTTCTTC. This codes for CASSVGTSPLEQFF.

The V gene is TRBV19, the J gene TRBJ1-4, with D possibly being TRBD1 (5 bases). The CDR3 loop spans 16 amino acids. Germline V lookup: CDR1 LNHDA, CDR2 SQIVND (reference sequence). The V gene lost 6 bases and the J gene lost 3 bases, with 17 bases spanning the gap. CDR3 amino acids: CASSPGWGEANEKLFF. The CDR3 coding sequence is TGTGCCAGTAGCCCAGGGTGGGGGGAAGCTAATGAAAAACTGTTTTTT. Variable domain in full (rest from reference TRBV19 and TRBJ1-4): DGGITQSPKYLFRKEGQNVTLSCEQNLNHDAMYWYRQDPGQGLRLIYYSQIVNDFQKGDIAEGYSVSREKKESFPLTVTSAQKNPTAFYLCASSPGWGEANEKLFFGSGTQLSVL.

The chain combines TRBV7-3 with TRBJ2-5; D is perhaps TRBD1 (7 bases). This CDR3 is 17 amino acids long. V was shortened by 1 base and J by 4 bases, with 19 bases between the two germline ends. CDR1 and CDR2 (germline): SGHTA, FQGTGA. Here the CDR3 reads CASSLIPLEQGGETQYF. The CDR3 DNA sequence: TGTGCCAGCAGCTTAATACCCCTGGAGCAGGGGGGAGAGACCCAGTACTTC.

This clone occurred a few times. The rearrangement joins TRBV19 to TRBJ1-5; D is possibly TRBD1 (5 bases). Trimming shortened V by 1 base and J by 7 bases, and 17 bases separated the two germline ends. This CDR3 region has 16 residues. From germline, CDR1 is LNHDA and CDR2 SQIVND (reference sequence). The CDR3 sequence is CASSIGVYGTDQPQHF. The CDR3 nucleotides are TGTGCCAGTAGTATAGGGGTGTACGGGACCGACCAGCCCCAGCATTTT.

This clone was detected only once. J is TRBJ2-7 and V is TRBV27; D may be TRBD2 (5 bases). The CDR3 extends over 12 amino acids. CDR1 is MNHEY and CDR2 is SMNVEV in the germline V gene (reference sequence). V was pared by 2 bases and J by 5 bases, with 7 bases between. CDR3: CASSLDGNEQYF. CDR3 coding DNA: TGTGCCAGCAGTTTAGACGGGAACGAGCAGTACTTC.

The chain combines TRBV28 with TRBJ1-1; a weak D match, TRBD1 (5 bases). Trimming cost V 4 bases and J 8 bases, with 17 bases left between them. The CDR3 sequence is 14 residues long. Germline V gene data show CDR1 as MDHEN and CDR2 as SYDVKM. This CDR3 is CASSYRDLISEAFF. CDR3 nucleotides: TGTGCCAGCAGTTACCGGGACCTAATATCCGAAGCTTTCTTT.

The chain carries TRBV7-3 and TRBJ2-1, with D perhaps matching TRBD1 or TRBD2 (5 bases each). CDR1 is SGHTA and CDR2 is FQGTGA in the germline V gene. The CDR3 is made up of 14 amino acids. Trimming removed 5 bases at V and 6 bases at J, with 14 bases between. CDR3 coding DNA: TGTGCCAGCAGCCAACGGGACGGAGTCAATGAGCAGTTCTTC. Its protein is CASSQRDGVNEQFF. The full variable domain, in which reference TRBV7-3 and TRBJ2-1 provide the parts outside the CDR3, is GAGVSQTPSNKVTEKGKYVELRCDPISGHTALYWYRQSLGQGPEFLIYFQGTGAADDSGLPNDRFFAVRPEGSVSTLKIQRTERGDSAVYLCASSQRDGVNEQFFGPGTRLTVL.

The genes are TRBV19 and TRBJ2-7; TRBD2 might be the D (6 bases). The CDR3 extends over 14 amino acids. From germline, CDR1 is LNHDA and CDR2 SQIVND (reference sequence). The ends were cut back, 3 bases at V and 5 bases at J, with 14 bases in the middle. As DNA, the CDR3 is TGTGCCAGTAGTATGGCGGGACCTTTAAACGAGCAGTACTTC. Residues: CASSMAGPLNEQYF.

This chain joins TRBV19 and TRBJ2-1, with 9 bases aligning to TRBD1. V was pared by 6 bases and J by 0 bases, with 21 bases of the junction left unmatched. The CDR3 is 21 residues long. The V gene's germline CDR1 is LNHDA and CDR2 SQIVND (reference sequence). The CDR3 protein is CASSSSTGGIDGVNSYNEQFF. The CDR3 bases are TGTGCCAGTAGCTCATCGACAGGGGGTATCGACGGGGTGAACTCCTACAATGAGCAGTTCTTC.

This clone was observed once. The chain links TRBV27 to TRBJ2-3, with D perhaps matching TRBD2 (5 bases). Germline V gives CDR1 MNHEY, CDR2 SMNVEV (reference sequence). The ends were cut back, 5 bases at V and 3 bases at J, with 12 bases in the middle. This CDR3 is 14 amino acids long. CDR3 protein: CASSKITRTDTQYF. In DNA form, the CDR3 reads TGTGCCAGCAGTAAAATTACTAGAACAGATACGCAGTATTTT.

This chain uses TRBV7-9 with TRBJ2-7; D not resolved. The CDR3 covers 13 residues. V was shortened by 5 bases and J by 3 bases, with 11 bases between the two germline ends. CDR1 is SEHNR, CDR2 FQNEAQ, per germline (reference sequence). The CDR3 sequence: CASSPQFGYEQYF. The CDR3 bases are TGTGCCAGCAGCCCCCAGTTTGGCTACGAGCAGTACTTC.

The chain joins TRBV5-1 to TRBJ1-1, with D hard to call. V shed 5 bases and J shed 3 bases, with 8 bases lying between them. The CDR3 has 12 residues. CDR1 SGHRS and CDR2 YFSETQ come from the germline V gene. CDR3 bases: TGCGCCAGCAGGTCGGTAGACACTGAAGCTTTCTTT. Encoded protein: CASRSVDTEAFF.

J is TRBJ2-7 and V is TRBV4-2, with 7 bases aligning to TRBD2. Germline loops: CDR1 LGHNA, CDR2 YNFKEQ. J lost 4 bases, V lost 0 bases, and 3 bases had no gene match. CDR3 length: 14 residues. CDR3 loop: CASSQDEGGYEQYF. CDR3 DNA sequence: TGTGCCAGCAGCCAAGATGAGGGAGGGTACGAGCAGTACTTC.

The gene calls are TRBV11-2 and TRBJ2-7; 7 nucleotides line up with TRBD1. Germline assignment: CDR1 SGHAT and CDR2 FQNNGV. Losses at the gene ends were 2 bases for V and 6 bases for J; bases not matched to a gene: 10. The CDR3 covers 15 residues. CDR3 DNA: TGTGCCAGCAGCTTACTGGGACAGACCCCTGGCGAGCAGTACTTC. It translates to CASSLLGQTPGEQYF.

V is TRBV4-2 and J is TRBJ2-1; 7 positions match TRBD2. From germline, CDR1 is LGHNA and CDR2 YNFKEQ. This CDR3 contains 16 residues. J lost 3 bases, V lost 3 bases, and 8 bases had no gene match. CDR3 nucleotides: TGTGCCAGCAGCCATTCTGTCAGGGAGGGCTACAATGAGCAGTTCTTC. This codes for CASSHSVREGYNEQFF.

The CDR3 region is CASSSDWETQYF. In nucleotides, the CDR3 is TGTGCCAGCAGCTCAGACTGGGAGACCCAGTACTTC. The V call is TRBV7-2, the J call TRBJ2-5; no definite D call. The CDR3 contains 12 residues. The germline V and J ends were trimmed by 4 bases and 5 bases, with 8 bases remaining between them. From germline, CDR1 is SGHTA and CDR2 FQGNSA.

The chain uses TRBV29-1 and TRBJ2-2; D not certain. Trimming took 2 bases from V and 1 from J, leaving 11 bases between them. Per germline, CDR1 SQVTM and CDR2 ANQGSEA. The CDR3 contains 15 residues. The CDR3 reads CSVEWVSENTGELFF. The CDR3 region has the DNA TGCAGCGTTGAATGGGTCAGCGAGAACACCGGGGAGCTGTTTTTT.

V usage is TRBV14 and J usage is TRBJ2-3; D is undetermined. Germline V gene sequence: CDR1 SGHDN, CDR2 FVKESK. Between the trimmed V and J ends, which lost 2 bases and 4 bases, there was a span of 10 bases. This CDR3 spans 14 amino acids. Here the CDR3 DNA reads TGTGCCAGCAGCCAAAGAGGCTACGCAGATACGCAGTATTTT. Translation gives CASSQRGYADTQYF. Full variable domain (missing parts from reference TRBV14 and TRBJ2-3): EAGVTQFPSHSVIEKGQTVTLRCDPISGHDNLYWYRRVMGKEIKFLLHFVKESKQDESGMPNNRFLAERTGGTYSTLKVQPAELEDSGVYFCASSQRGYADTQYFGPGTRLTVL.

The chain employs TRBV11-2 and TRBJ2-7, with D uncertain. Trimming stripped 4 bases from V and 2 bases from J, with 21 bases between. CDR3 size: 17 residues. The V gene's germline CDR1 is SGHAT and CDR2 FQNNGV. CDR3 loop: CASSSGAVVGDTYEQYF. The DNA for the CDR3 is TGTGCCAGCAGCTCAGGTGCGGTGGTTGGGGATACCTACGAGCAGTACTTC.

The chain couples TRBV27 to TRBJ2-7; 10 nucleotides align to TRBD2. Germline assignment: CDR1 MNHEY and CDR2 SMNVEV (reference sequence). J lost 6 bases, V lost 2 bases, and 10 bases had no gene match. The CDR3 runs 16 residues. The CDR3 DNA reads as TGTGCCAGCAGTTTACTACGGACTAGCGGCCCGGGCGAGCAGTACTTC. This encodes CASSLLRTSGPGEQYF.

The genes are TRBV29-1 and TRBJ1-4; D might be TRBD1 (6 bases). Germline CDR1 is SQVTM and CDR2 is ANQGSEA. This CDR3 contains 15 residues. Trimming pared 6 bases from V and 5 bases from J, leaving 19 bases between. In DNA form, the CDR3 reads TGCAGCGTGGGGGGCCGCAAAGGTGGAAATGAAAAACTGTTTTTT. Protein product: CSVGGRKGGNEKLFF.

This chain connects TRBV29-1 to TRBJ2-6; no clear D. This CDR3 is 13 amino acids long. Germline-derived CDR1 and CDR2 are SQVTM and ANQGSEA. V lost 4 bases to trimming and J lost 2 bases, with 6 bases between them. The CDR3: CSVVRPGANVLTF. The CDR3 DNA sequence: TGCAGCGTTGTACGGCCTGGGGCCAACGTCCTGACTTTC.